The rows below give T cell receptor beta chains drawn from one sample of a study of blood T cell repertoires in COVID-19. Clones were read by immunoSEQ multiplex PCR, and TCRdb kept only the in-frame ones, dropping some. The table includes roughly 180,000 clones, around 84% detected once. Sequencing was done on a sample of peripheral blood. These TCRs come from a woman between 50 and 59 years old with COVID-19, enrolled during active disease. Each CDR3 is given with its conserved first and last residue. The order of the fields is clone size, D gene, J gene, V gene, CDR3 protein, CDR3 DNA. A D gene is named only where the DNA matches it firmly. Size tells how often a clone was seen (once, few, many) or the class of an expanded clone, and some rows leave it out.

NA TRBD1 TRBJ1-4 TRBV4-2 CASSLGQGRTNEKLFF TGTGCCAGCAGCCTTGGACAGGGCAGAACTAATGAAAAACTGTTTTTT
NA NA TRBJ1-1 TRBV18 CASSPVEDEAFF TGTGCCAGCTCACCGGTGGAGGATGAAGCTTTCTTT
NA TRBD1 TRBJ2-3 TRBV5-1 CASSLDRAPRDTQYF TGCGCCAGCAGCCTAGACAGGGCTCCTAGGGATACGCAGTATTTT
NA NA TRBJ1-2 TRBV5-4 CASSLGGHTTNYGYTF TGTGCCAGCAGCTTGGGAGGCCATACCACTAACTATGGCTACACCTTC
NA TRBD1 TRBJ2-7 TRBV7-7 CASSPSGTGYEQYF TGTGCTAGCAGCCCATCCGGGACAGGGTACGAGCAGTACTTC
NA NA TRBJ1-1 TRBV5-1 CASSLDPVQGGTEAFF TGCGCCAGCAGCCTGGACCCAGTGCAGGGAGGCACTGAAGCTTTCTTT
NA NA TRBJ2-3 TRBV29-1 CSVGGSSTDTQYF TGCAGCGTTGGGGGCTCTAGCACAGATACGCAGTATTTT
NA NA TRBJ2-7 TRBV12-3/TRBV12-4 CASSPQIYEQYF TGTGCCAGCAGCCCCCAGATCTACGAGCAGTACTTC
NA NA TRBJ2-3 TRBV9 CASSVGDTTDTQYF TGTGCCAGCAGCGTAGGGGACACCACAGATACGCAGTATTTT
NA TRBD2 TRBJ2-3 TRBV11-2 CASSLGFGGGAEGDTQYF TGTGCCAGCAGCTTAGGGTTTGGCGGGGGGGCCGAGGGAGATACGCAGTATTTT
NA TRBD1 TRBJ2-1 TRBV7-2 CASSLDSDRGYNEQFF TGTGCCAGCAGCTTAGATTCGGACAGGGGCTACAATGAGCAGTTCTTC
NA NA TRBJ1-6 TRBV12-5 CASGPTGGVNSPLHF TGTGCTAGTGGACCCACGGGGGGCGTTAATTCACCCCTCCACTTT
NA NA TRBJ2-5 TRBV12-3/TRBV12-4 CARPPGKVKTQYF TGTGCCAGACCACCCGGGAAGGTAAAGACCCAGTACTTC
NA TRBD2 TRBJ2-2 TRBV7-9 CASSPGTSGGELFF TGTGCCAGCAGCCCCGGGACTAGCGGCGGGGAGCTGTTTTTT
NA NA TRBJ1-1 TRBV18 CASSREFSDRTEAFF TGTGCCAGCTCACGGGAGTTCAGTGATCGGACTGAAGCTTTCTTT
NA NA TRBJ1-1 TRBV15 CATRDGGLDFF TGTGCCACCAGGGATGGGGGCCTGGATTTCTTT
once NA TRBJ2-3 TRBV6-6 CASTIGQYTDTQYF TGTGCCAGCACCATAGGACAGTACACAGATACGCAGTATTTT
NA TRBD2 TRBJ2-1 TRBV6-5 CASSYGLAGGNEQFF TGTGCCAGCAGTTACGGGCTAGCGGGGGGGAATGAGCAGTTCTTC
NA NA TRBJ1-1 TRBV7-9 CASSFGAGGPNTEAFF TGTGCCAGCAGCTTTGGGGCAGGTGGACCGAACACTGAAGCTTTCTTT
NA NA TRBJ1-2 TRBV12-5 CASGLPPGSGYTF TGTGCTAGTGGTTTGCCCCCCGGTTCTGGCTACACCTTC
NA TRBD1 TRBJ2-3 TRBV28 CASSHRDRGLTDTQYF TGTGCCAGCAGTCACCGGGACAGGGGTCTGACAGATACGCAGTATTTT
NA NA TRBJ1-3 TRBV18 CASSPPKIGEAGNTIYF TGTGCCAGCTCACCTCCGAAGATAGGGGAAGCTGGAAACACCATATATTTT
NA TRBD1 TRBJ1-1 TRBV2 CAIGDRGAEAFF TGTGCCATAGGGGACAGGGGCGCTGAAGCTTTCTTT
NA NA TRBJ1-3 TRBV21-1 CASSIRDRAGNTIYF TGTGCCAGCAGCATCCGGGACAGGGCTGGAAACACCATATATTTT
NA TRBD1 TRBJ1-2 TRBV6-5 CASQSRQGDGYGYTF TGTGCCAGCCAGTCCCGGCAGGGGGACGGCTATGGCTACACCTTC
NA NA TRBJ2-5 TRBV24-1 CATSARGKETQYF TGTGCCACCAGTGCGAGGGGGAAGGAGACCCAGTACTTC
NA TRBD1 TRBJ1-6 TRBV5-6 CASRGDRGDSPLHF TGTGCCAGCAGGGGGGACAGGGGTGATTCACCCCTCCACTTT
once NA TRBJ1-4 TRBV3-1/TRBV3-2 CASSYTTNEKLFF TGTGCCAGCTCGTATACAACTAATGAAAAACTGTTTTTT
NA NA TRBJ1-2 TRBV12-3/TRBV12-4 CASSPDSWHGYTF TGTGCCAGCAGCCCCGACAGTTGGCATGGCTACACCTTC
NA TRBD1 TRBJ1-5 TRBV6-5 CASSPGQFNQPQHF TGTGCCAGCAGTCCGGGACAGTTCAATCAGCCCCAGCATTTT
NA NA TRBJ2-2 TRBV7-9 CASTVRGFTGELFF TGTGCCAGCACCGTAAGGGGGTTTACCGGGGAGCTGTTTTTT
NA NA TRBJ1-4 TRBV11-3 CASSLEGRGPEKLFF TGTGCCAGCAGCTTAGAAGGGAGAGGGCCAGAAAAACTGTTTTTT
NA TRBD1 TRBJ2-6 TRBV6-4 CASSDRGRSGANVLTF TGTGCCAGCAGTGACAGGGGGCGAAGTGGGGCCAACGTCCTGACTTTC
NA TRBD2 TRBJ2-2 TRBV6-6 CASRLAGERTGELFF TGTGCCAGTCGACTGGCGGGGGAGAGGACCGGGGAGCTGTTTTTT
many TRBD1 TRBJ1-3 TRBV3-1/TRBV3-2 CASSYTGVSGNTIYF TGTGCCAGCAGCTACACAGGGGTGTCTGGAAACACCATATATTTT
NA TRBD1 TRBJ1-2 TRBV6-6 CASRLTGVNYGYTF TGTGCCAGCAGGTTGACAGGGGTAAACTATGGCTACACCTTC
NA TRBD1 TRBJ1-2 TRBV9 CASSADRDRGYTF TGTGCCAGCAGCGCGGACAGGGACCGGGGCTACACCTTC
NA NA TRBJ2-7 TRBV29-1 CSVGDQGEQYF TGCAGCGTGGGAGATCAAGGCGAGCAGTACTTC
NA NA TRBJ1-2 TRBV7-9 CASSFFPPRQTTHGYTF TGTGCCAGCAGCTTCTTTCCCCCCCGACAGACAACCCATGGCTACACCTTC
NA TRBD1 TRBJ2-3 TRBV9 CASSGRKGQGADTQYF TGTGCCAGCAGCGGCAGGAAGGGACAGGGGGCAGATACGCAGTATTTT
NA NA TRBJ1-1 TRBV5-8 CASTSRYENTEAFF TGTGCCAGCACCTCGCGTTATGAGAACACTGAAGCTTTCTTT
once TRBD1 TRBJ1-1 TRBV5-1 CASSRAPTGAKNTEAFF TGCGCCAGCAGCAGGGCCCCGACAGGGGCCAAGAACACTGAAGCTTTCTTT
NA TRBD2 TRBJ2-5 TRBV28 CASSPRLAGGSGTQYF TGTGCCAGCAGTCCCAGACTAGCGGGGGGGTCAGGGACCCAGTACTTC
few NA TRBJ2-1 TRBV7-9 CASTGRTGNEQFF TGTGCCAGCACCGGACGGACTGGAAATGAGCAGTTCTTC
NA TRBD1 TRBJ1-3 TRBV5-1 CASSGSGGMDTIYF TGCGCCAGCAGCGGGTCAGGGGGTATGGACACCATATATTTT
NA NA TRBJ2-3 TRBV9 CASSVEGGYTDTQYF TGTGCCAGCAGCGTAGAAGGCGGGTACACAGATACGCAGTATTTT
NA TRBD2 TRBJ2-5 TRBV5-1 CASRADGTSGAETQYF TGCGCCAGCAGGGCAGATGGGACTAGCGGGGCTGAGACCCAGTACTTC
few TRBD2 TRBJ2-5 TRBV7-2 CASSLNSGGRETQYF TGTGCCAGCAGCTTAAATAGCGGGGGTAGGGAGACCCAGTACTTC
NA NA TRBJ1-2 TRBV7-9 CASSEGHQGHLNYGYTF TGTGCCAGCAGCGAAGGACACCAGGGACACTTAAACTATGGCTACACCTTC
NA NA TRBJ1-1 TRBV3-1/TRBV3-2 CASSQAGAMNTEAFF TGTGCCAGCAGCCAAGCAGGGGCTATGAACACTGAAGCTTTCTTT
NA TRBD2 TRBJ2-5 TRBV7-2 CASSPARLAGKETQYF TGTGCCAGCAGTCCTGCCCGGCTAGCGGGGAAAGAGACCCAGTACTTC
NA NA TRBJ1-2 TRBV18 CASSPQGFNGYTF TGTGCCAGCTCACCACAGGGGTTTAATGGCTACACCTTC
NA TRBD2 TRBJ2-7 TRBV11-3 CASSTPRGVSYEQYF TGTGCCAGCAGCACCCCGCGGGGGGTCTCCTACGAGCAGTACTTC
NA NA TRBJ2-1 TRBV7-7 CASSLSPVYNEQFF TGTGCCAGCAGCTTATCGCCGGTATACAATGAGCAGTTCTTC
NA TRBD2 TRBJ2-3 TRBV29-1 CSSTSGGAGADTQYF TGCAGCTCGACCTCCGGGGGGGCCGGAGCAGATACGCAGTATTTT
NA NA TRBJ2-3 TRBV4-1 CASSPEEVSGNTQYF TGCGCCAGCAGCCCCGAGGAGGTTTCAGGCAACACGCAGTATTTT
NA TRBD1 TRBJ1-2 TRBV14 CASSIRTGPLYGYTF TGTGCCAGCAGCATACGGACAGGGCCCCTCTATGGCTACACCTTC
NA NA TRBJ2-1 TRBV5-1 CASSLVGGLEQFF TGCGCCAGCAGCTTGGTGGGTGGGCTTGAGCAGTTCTTC
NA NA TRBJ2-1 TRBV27 CASRFSSSYNEQFF TGTGCCAGCAGGTTCTCGAGCTCCTACAATGAGCAGTTCTTC